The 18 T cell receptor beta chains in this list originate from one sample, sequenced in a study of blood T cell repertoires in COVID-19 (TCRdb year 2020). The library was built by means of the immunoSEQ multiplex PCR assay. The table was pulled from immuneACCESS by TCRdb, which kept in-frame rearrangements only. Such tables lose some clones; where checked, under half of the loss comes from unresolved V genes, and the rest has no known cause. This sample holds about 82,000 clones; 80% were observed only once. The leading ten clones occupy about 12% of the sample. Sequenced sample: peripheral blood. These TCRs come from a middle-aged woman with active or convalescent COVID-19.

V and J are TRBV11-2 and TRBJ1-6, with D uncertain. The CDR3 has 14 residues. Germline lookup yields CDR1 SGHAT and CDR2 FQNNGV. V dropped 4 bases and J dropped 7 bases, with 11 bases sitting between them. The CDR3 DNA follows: TGTGCCAGCAGCTCCGCAGAGGGAAATTCACCCCTCCACTTT. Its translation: CASSSAEGNSPLHF.

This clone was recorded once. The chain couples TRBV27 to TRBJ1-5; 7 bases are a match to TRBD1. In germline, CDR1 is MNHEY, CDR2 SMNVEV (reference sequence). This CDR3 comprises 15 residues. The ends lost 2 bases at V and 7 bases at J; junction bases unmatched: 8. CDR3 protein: CASSLMARGDQPQHF. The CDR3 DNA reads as TGTGCCAGCAGTTTAATGGCCAGGGGGGACCAGCCCCAGCATTTT.

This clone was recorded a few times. CDR3 sequence: CASSRDRGVYNEQFF. For the CDR3, the DNA is TGTGCCAGCTCACGGGACAGGGGGGTCTACAATGAGCAGTTCTTC. The gene calls are TRBV18 and TRBJ2-1; 11 bases agree with TRBD1. The CDR3 runs to 15 residues. Germline CDR1 KGHSH, CDR2 LQKENI. The junction had 2 bases not matched to a gene; V was cut back by 4 bases and J by 3 bases.

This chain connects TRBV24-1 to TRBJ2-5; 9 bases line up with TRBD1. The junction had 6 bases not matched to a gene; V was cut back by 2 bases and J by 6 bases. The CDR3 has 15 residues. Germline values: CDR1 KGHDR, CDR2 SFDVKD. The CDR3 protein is CATSDSTGGGKTQYF. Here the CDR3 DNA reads TGTGCCACCAGTGATTCGACAGGGGGGGGGAAGACCCAGTACTTC.

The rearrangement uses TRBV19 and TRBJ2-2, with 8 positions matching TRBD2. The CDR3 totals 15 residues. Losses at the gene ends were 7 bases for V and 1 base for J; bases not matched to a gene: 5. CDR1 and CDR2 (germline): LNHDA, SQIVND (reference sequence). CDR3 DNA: TGTGCCAGTACTAGGCTAGCGGGGAACACCGGGGAGCTGTTTTTT. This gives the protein CASTRLAGNTGELFF.

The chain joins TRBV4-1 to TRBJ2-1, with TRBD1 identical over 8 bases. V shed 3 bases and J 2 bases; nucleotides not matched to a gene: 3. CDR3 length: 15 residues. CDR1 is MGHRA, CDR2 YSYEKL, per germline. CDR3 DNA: TGCGCCAGCAGCCATGCAGGGGGCACCTACAATGAGCAGTTCTTC. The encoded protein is CASSHAGGTYNEQFF.

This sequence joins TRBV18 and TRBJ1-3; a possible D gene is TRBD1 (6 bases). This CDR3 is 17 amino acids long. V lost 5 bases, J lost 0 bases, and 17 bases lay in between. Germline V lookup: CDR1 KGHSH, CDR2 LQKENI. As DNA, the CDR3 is TGTGCCAGCTCATCGTACACCGGGACAAACTCTGGAAACACCATATATTTT. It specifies CASSSYTGTNSGNTIYF.

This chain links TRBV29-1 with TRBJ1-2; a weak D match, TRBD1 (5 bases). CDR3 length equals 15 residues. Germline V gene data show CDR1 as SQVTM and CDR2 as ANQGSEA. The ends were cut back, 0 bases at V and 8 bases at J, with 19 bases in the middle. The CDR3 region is CSVEDRGYRLGGYTF. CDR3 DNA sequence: TGCAGCGTTGAAGATCGGGGGTATAGGTTGGGCGGCTACACCTTC.

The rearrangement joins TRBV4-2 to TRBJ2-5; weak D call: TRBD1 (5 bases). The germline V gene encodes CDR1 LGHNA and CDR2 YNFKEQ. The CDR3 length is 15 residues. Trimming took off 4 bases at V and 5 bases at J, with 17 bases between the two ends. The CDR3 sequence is CASSPHDSKAETQYF. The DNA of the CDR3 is TGTGCCAGCAGCCCCCACGACAGCAAGGCGGAGACCCAGTACTTC.

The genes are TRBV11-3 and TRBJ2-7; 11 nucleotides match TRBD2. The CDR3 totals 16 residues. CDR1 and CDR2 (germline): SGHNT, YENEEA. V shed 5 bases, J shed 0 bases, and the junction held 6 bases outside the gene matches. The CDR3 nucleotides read TGTGCCAGCAGCCCAGGACTAGCGGGCCTCTCCTACGAGCAGTACTTC. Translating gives CASSPGLAGLSYEQYF.

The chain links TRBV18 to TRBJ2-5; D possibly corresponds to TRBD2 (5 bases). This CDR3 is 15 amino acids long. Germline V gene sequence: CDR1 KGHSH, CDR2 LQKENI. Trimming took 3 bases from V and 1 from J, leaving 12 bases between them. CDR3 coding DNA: TGTGCCAGCTCACCGAATTCGGGATCCCAAGAGACCCAGTACTTC. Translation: CASSPNSGSQETQYF.

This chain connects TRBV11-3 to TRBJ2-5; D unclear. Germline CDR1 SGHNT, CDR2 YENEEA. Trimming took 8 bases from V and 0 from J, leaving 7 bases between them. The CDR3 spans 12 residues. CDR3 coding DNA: TGTGCCAGCTCCCAGGACCAAGAGACCCAGTACTTC. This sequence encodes CASSQDQETQYF.

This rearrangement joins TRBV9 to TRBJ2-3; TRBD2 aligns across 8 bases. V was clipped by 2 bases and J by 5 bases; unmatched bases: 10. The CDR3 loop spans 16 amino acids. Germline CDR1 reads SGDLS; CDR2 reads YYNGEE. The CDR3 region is CASSVGTSWYEDTQYF. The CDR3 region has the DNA TGTGCCAGCAGCGTCGGGACTAGTTGGTATGAAGATACGCAGTATTTT.

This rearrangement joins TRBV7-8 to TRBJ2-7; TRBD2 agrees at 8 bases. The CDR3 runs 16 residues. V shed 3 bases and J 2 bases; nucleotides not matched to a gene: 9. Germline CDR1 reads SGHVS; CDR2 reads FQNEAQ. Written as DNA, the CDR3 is TGTGCCAGCAGCTTGTCGGCCAGCGGGGGTACCTACGAGCAGTACTTC. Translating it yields CASSLSASGGTYEQYF.

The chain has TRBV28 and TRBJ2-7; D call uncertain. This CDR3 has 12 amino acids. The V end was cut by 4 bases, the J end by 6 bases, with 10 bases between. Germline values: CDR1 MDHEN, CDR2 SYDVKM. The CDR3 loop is CASSYPPGEQYF. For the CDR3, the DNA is TGTGCCAGCAGTTACCCCCCGGGCGAGCAGTACTTC.

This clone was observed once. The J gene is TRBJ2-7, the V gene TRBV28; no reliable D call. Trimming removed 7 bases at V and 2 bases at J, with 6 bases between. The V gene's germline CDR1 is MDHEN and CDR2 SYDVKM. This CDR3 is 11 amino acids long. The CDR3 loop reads CASNNAYEQYF. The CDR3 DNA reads TGTGCCAGCAACAATGCCTACGAGCAGTACTTC.

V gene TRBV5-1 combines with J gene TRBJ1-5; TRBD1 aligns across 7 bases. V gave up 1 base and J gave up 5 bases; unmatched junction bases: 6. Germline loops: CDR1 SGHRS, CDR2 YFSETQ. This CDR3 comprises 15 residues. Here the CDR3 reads CASSLFTGADQPQHF. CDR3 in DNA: TGCGCCAGCAGCTTGTTTACAGGGGCAGATCAGCCCCAGCATTTT. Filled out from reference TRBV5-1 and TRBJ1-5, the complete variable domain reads KAGVTQTPRYLIKTRGQQVTLSCSPISGHRSVSWYQQTPGQGLQFLFEYFSETQRNKGNFPGRFSGRQFSNSRSEMNVSTLELGDSALYLCASSLFTGADQPQHFGDGTRLSIL.

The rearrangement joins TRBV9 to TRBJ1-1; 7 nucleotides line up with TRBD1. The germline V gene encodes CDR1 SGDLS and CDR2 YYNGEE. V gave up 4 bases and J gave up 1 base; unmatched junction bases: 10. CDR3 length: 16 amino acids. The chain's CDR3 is CASSPHPTGRNTEAFF. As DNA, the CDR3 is TGTGCCAGCAGCCCCCACCCGACAGGGAGGAACACTGAAGCTTTCTTT.